The rows below give T cell receptor beta chains drawn from one sample of a study of T cell responses to AZD1222 COVID-19 vaccine. Assay used: immunoSEQ multiplex PCR; TCRdb lists only in-frame clones, some missing. The table has about 73,000 clones, about nine tenths seen once. Source: peripheral blood, taken on day 0 of AZD1222 vaccination. These receptors were obtained from an adult in good health. Each CDR3 is given with its conserved first and last residue. A D gene is named only where the DNA matches it firmly. For some rows the clone size is stated as once, few or many, or as a class when expanded; others skip it.

v_gene: TRBV18; j_gene: TRBJ2-2; abundance: .; d_gene: .; CDR3aa: CASSPPSRVNTGELFF; CDR3nt: TGTGCCAGCTCACCACCCAGTAGGGTGAACACCGGGGAGCTGTTTTTT
v_gene: TRBV13; j_gene: TRBJ2-1; abundance: .; d_gene: TRBD2; CDR3aa: CASSPTTSGPVGVF; CDR3nt: TGTGCCAGCAGCCCTACGACTAGCGGGCCGGTGGGGGTCTTC
v_gene: TRBV18; j_gene: TRBJ1-2; abundance: .; d_gene: TRBD1; CDR3aa: CASSPGQGLNGYTF; CDR3nt: TGTGCCAGCTCCCCGGGACAGGGTCTAAATGGCTACACCTTC
v_gene: TRBV29-1; j_gene: TRBJ2-5; abundance: .; d_gene: TRBD2; CDR3aa: CSVTSGIGSQYF; CDR3nt: TGCAGCGTCACTAGCGGGATAGGATCCCAGTACTTC
v_gene: TRBV9; j_gene: TRBJ1-1; abundance: .; d_gene: .; CDR3aa: CASSVATVGEGAFF; CDR3nt: TGTGCCAGCAGCGTAGCTACGGTTGGCGAGGGAGCTTTCTTT
v_gene: TRBV3-1/TRBV3-2; j_gene: TRBJ2-1; abundance: .; d_gene: TRBD2; CDR3aa: CASSPFLRTSGYNEQFF; CDR3nt: TGTGCCAGCAGCCCCTTCTTGCGAACTAGCGGTTACAATGAGCAGTTCTTC
v_gene: TRBV4-1; j_gene: TRBJ2-1; abundance: .; d_gene: TRBD2; CDR3aa: CASSQDWGLTNNEQFF; CDR3nt: TGCGCCAGCAGCCAAGATTGGGGACTAACCAACAATGAGCAGTTCTTC
v_gene: TRBV6-1; j_gene: TRBJ2-1; abundance: medium-sized; d_gene: TRBD2; CDR3aa: CASSELAGSYNEQFF; CDR3nt: TGTGCCAGCAGTGAACTAGCGGGCTCCTACAATGAGCAGTTCTTC
v_gene: TRBV3-1/TRBV3-2; j_gene: TRBJ2-7; abundance: .; d_gene: TRBD1; CDR3aa: CASSHGTGRGYEQYF; CDR3nt: TGTGCCAGCAGCCACGGGACAGGGAGGGGCTACGAGCAGTACTTC
v_gene: TRBV7-7; j_gene: TRBJ2-2; abundance: .; d_gene: .; CDR3aa: CASSLVWTENTGELFF; CDR3nt: TGTGCCAGCAGCTTAGTTTGGACAGAGAACACCGGGGAGCTGTTTTTT
v_gene: TRBV28; j_gene: TRBJ1-1; abundance: .; d_gene: .; CDR3aa: CASSSGNTEAFF; CDR3nt: TGTGCCAGCAGTTCCGGGAACACTGAAGCTTTCTTT
v_gene: TRBV21-1; j_gene: TRBJ1-6; abundance: .; d_gene: .; CDR3aa: CASSKYGYNSPLHF; CDR3nt: TGTGCCAGCAGCAAATACGGTTATAATTCACCCCTCCACTTT
v_gene: TRBV6-6; j_gene: TRBJ1-5; abundance: .; d_gene: .; CDR3aa: CASSYSGRNQPQHF; CDR3nt: TGTGCCAGCAGTTATTCTGGGCGCAATCAGCCCCAGCATTTT
v_gene: TRBV5-1; j_gene: TRBJ2-5; abundance: .; d_gene: TRBD1; CDR3aa: CASSLGTGMKETQYF; CDR3nt: TGCGCCAGCAGCTTGGGGACAGGTATGAAAGAGACCCAGTACTTC
v_gene: TRBV7-2; j_gene: TRBJ1-6; abundance: .; d_gene: .; CDR3aa: CASGRAHNSPLHF; CDR3nt: TGTGCCAGCGGCCGGGCCCATAATTCACCCCTCCACTTT
v_gene: TRBV19; j_gene: TRBJ1-6; abundance: .; d_gene: TRBD1; CDR3aa: CASNDRGYNSPLHF; CDR3nt: TGTGCCAGTAATGACAGGGGCTATAATTCACCCCTCCACTTT
v_gene: TRBV5-4; j_gene: TRBJ1-1; abundance: once; d_gene: .; CDR3aa: CASSLAGGARNTEAFF; CDR3nt: TGTGCCAGCAGCTTGGCGGGTGGCGCCAGAAACACTGAAGCTTTCTTT
v_gene: TRBV18; j_gene: TRBJ1-1; abundance: .; d_gene: .; CDR3aa: CASSLGFGGAEAFF; CDR3nt: TGTGCCAGCTCACTCGGTTTCGGAGGGGCTGAAGCTTTCTTT
v_gene: TRBV9; j_gene: TRBJ1-5; abundance: .; d_gene: TRBD1; CDR3aa: CASSVGTGNQPQHF; CDR3nt: TGTGCCAGCAGCGTCGGGACAGGCAATCAGCCCCAGCATTTT
v_gene: TRBV28; j_gene: TRBJ1-2; abundance: .; d_gene: TRBD1; CDR3aa: CASRTDSTGGLNGYTF; CDR3nt: TGTGCCAGCAGGACCGATTCGACAGGGGGACTTAATGGCTACACCTTC
v_gene: TRBV27; j_gene: TRBJ2-2; abundance: .; d_gene: .; CDR3aa: CASSFFSSLPGELFF; CDR3nt: TGTGCCAGCAGTTTTTTTTCCAGTCTTCCCGGGGAGCTGTTTTTT
v_gene: TRBV19; j_gene: TRBJ1-4; abundance: .; d_gene: TRBD1; CDR3aa: CASNTGGSNEKLFF; CDR3nt: TGTGCCAGTAACACAGGGGGAAGTAATGAAAAACTGTTTTTT
v_gene: TRBV11-2; j_gene: TRBJ1-1; abundance: .; d_gene: .; CDR3aa: CASSLVGYEAFF; CDR3nt: TGTGCCAGCAGCTTAGTGGGGTATGAAGCTTTCTTT
v_gene: TRBV5-1; j_gene: TRBJ2-1; abundance: .; d_gene: .; CDR3aa: CASSLAGGAYNEQFF; CDR3nt: TGCGCCAGCAGCTTGGCTGGGGGCGCTTACAATGAGCAGTTCTTC
v_gene: TRBV5-6; j_gene: TRBJ1-1; abundance: .; d_gene: .; CDR3aa: CASSLTDTEAFF; CDR3nt: TGTGCCAGCAGCTTGACAGACACTGAAGCTTTCTTT
v_gene: TRBV5-1; j_gene: TRBJ1-2; abundance: .; d_gene: TRBD1; CDR3aa: CASSTGQVLPYGYTF; CDR3nt: TGCGCCAGCAGCACCGGACAGGTTTTACCCTATGGCTACACCTTC
v_gene: TRBV29-1; j_gene: TRBJ2-3; abundance: .; d_gene: TRBD2; CDR3aa: CSVQRGVGDTQYF; CDR3nt: TGCAGCGTTCAGCGGGGGGTCGGAGATACGCAGTATTTT